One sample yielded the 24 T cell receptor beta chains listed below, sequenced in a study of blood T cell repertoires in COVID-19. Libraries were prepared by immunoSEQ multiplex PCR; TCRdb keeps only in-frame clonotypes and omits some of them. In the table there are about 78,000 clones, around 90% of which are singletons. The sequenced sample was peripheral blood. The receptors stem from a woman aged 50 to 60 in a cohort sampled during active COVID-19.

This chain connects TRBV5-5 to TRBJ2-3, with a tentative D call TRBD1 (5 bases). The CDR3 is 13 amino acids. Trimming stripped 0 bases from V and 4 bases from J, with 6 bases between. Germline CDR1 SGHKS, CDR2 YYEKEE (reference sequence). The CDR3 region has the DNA TGTGCCAGCAGCTTGGACAGGCCAGATACGCAGTATTTT. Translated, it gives CASSLDRPDTQYF.

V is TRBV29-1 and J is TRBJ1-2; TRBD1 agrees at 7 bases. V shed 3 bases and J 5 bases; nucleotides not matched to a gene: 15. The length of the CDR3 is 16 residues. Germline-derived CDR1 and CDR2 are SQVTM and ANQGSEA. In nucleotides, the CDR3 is TGCAGCGTTGATGAGAACAGGGGATTGGTAGGGTATGGCTACACCTTC. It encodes CSVDENRGLVGYGYTF.

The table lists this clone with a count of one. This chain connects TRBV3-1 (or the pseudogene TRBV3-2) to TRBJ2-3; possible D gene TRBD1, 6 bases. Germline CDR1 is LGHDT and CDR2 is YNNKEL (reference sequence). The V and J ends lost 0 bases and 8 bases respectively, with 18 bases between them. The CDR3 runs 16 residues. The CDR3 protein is CASSQDAGTRRGTQYF. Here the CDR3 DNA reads TGTGCCAGCAGCCAAGACGCCGGGACACGTAGAGGTACGCAGTATTTT.

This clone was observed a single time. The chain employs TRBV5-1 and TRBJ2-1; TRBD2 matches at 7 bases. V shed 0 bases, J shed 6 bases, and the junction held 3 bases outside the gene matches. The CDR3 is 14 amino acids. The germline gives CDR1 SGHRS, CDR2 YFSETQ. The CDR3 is CASSLGSGGNEQFF. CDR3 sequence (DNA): TGCGCCAGCAGCTTGGGGTCGGGGGGCAATGAGCAGTTCTTC.

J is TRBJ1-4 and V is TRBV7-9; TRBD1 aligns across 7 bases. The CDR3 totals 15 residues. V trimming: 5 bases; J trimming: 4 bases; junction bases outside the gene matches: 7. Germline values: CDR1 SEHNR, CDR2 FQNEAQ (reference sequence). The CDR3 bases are TGTGCCAGCAGCCCAAGCCAGGGGGTTAATGAAAAACTGTTTTTT. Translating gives CASSPSQGVNEKLFF.

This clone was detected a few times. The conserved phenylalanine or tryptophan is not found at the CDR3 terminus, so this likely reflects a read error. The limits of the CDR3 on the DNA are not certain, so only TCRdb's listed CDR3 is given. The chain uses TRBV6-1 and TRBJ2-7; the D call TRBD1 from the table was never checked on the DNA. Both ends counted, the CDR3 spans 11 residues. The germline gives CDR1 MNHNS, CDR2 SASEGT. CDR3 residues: CASSEGTREFH.

This chain's CDR3 is CASSLGWVAGIYNEQFF. In DNA form, the CDR3 reads TGTGCCAGCAGCTTAGGGTGGGTAGCGGGGATTTACAATGAGCAGTTCTTC. The gene calls are TRBV7-9 and TRBJ2-1; 8 bases align to TRBD2. The CDR3 is 17 amino acids. Germline lookup yields CDR1 SEHNR and CDR2 FQNEAQ (reference sequence). The V and J ends lost 1 base and 4 bases, in that order; junction bases with no gene match: 9.

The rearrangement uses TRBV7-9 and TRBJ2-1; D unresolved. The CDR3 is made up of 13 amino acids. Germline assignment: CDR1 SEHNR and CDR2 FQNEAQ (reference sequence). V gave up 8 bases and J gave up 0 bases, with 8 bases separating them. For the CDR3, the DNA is TGTGCCAGCGTCAGGCTCTCCTACAATGAGCAGTTCTTC. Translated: CASVRLSYNEQFF.

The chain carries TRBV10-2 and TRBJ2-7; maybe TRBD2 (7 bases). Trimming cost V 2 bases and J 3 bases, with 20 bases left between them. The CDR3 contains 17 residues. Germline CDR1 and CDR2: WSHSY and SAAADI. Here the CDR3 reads CASSETSEQGSFYEQYF. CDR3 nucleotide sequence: TGCGCCAGCAGTGAGACTAGCGAGCAGGGGAGCTTCTACGAGCAGTACTTC.

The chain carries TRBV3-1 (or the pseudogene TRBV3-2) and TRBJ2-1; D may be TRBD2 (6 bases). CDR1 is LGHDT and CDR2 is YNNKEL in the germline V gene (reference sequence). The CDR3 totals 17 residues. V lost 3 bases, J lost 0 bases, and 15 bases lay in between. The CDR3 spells CASSHWTGELSYNEQFF. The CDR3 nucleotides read TGTGCCAGCAGCCATTGGACGGGAGAGCTCTCCTACAATGAGCAGTTCTTC.

The CDR3 sequence is CASSFSGGQPSYEQYF. The CDR3 bases are TGTGCCAGCAGTTTCTCGGGAGGGCAACCCTCCTACGAGCAGTACTTC. The chain carries TRBV27 and TRBJ2-7, with 8 positions matching TRBD2. CDR1 is MNHEY, CDR2 SMNVEV, per germline (reference sequence). V was pared by 3 bases and J by 0 bases, with 7 bases of the junction left unmatched. CDR3 length equals 16 residues.

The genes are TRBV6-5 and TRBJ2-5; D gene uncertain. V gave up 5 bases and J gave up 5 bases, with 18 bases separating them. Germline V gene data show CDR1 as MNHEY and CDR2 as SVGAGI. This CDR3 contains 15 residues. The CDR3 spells CASSPSVISGETQYF. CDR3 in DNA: TGTGCCAGCAGTCCGTCAGTGATCTCCGGGGAGACCCAGTACTTC.

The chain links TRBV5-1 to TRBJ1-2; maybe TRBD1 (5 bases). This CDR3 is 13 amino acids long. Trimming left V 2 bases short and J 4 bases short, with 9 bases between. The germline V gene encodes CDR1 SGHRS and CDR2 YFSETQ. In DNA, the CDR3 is TGCGCCAGCAGCTTAGGACACATCTATGGCTACACCTTC. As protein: CASSLGHIYGYTF. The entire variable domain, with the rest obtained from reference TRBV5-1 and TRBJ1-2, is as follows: KAGVTQTPRYLIKTRGQQVTLSCSPISGHRSVSWYQQTPGQGLQFLFEYFSETQRNKGNFPGRFSGRQFSNSRSEMNVSTLELGDSALYLCASSLGHIYGYTFGSGTRLTVV.

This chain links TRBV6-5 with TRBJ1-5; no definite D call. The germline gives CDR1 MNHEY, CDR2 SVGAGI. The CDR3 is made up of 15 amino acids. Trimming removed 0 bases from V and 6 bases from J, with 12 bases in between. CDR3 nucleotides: TGTGCCAGCAGTTACTCAGCTGGTAGTGGTCAGCCCCAGCATTTT. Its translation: CASSYSAGSGQPQHF.

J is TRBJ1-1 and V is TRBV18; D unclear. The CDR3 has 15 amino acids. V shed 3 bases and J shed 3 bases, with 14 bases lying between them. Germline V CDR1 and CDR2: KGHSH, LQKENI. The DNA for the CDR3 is TGTGCCAGCTCACCTATTTCGGGGTATGACACTGAAGCTTTCTTT. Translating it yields CASSPISGYDTEAFF. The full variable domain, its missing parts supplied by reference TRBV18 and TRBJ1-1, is NAGVMQNPRHLVRRRGQEARLRCSPMKGHSHVYWYRQLPEEGLKFMVYLQKENIIDESGMPKERFSAEFPKEGPSILRIQQVVRGDSAAYFCASSPISGYDTEAFFGQGTRLTVV.

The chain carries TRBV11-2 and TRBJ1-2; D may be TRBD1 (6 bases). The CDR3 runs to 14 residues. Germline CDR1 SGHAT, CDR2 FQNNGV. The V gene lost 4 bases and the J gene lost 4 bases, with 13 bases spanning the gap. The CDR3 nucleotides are TGTGCCAGCAGCTCCGGGGGGCAGCCCTATGGCTACACCTTC. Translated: CASSSGGQPYGYTF.

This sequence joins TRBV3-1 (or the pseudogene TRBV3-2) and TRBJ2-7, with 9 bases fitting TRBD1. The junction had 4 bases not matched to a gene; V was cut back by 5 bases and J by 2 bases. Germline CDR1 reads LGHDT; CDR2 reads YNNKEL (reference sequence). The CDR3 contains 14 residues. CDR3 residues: CASSETGGPYEQYF. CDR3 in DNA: TGTGCCAGCAGCGAAACAGGGGGCCCCTACGAGCAGTACTTC.

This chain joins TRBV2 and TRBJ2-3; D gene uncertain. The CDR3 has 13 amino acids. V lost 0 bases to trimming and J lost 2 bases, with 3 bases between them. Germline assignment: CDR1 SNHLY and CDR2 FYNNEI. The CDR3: CASSEALTDTQYF. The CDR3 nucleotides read TGTGCCAGCAGTGAAGCCCTCACAGATACGCAGTATTTT. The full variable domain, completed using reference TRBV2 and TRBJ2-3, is EPEVTQTPSHQVTQMGQEVILRCVPISNHLYFYWYRQILGQKVEFLVSFYNNEISEKSEIFDDQFSVERPDGSNFTLKIRSTKLEDSAMYFCASSEALTDTQYFGPGTRLTVL.

CDR3 DNA: TGTGCCAGCAGCCAAGGGGACTTAAGCTCCTACAATGAGCAGTTCTTC. Its translation is CASSQGDLSSYNEQFF. V usage is TRBV3-1 (or the pseudogene TRBV3-2) and J usage is TRBJ2-1; D is perhaps TRBD2 (6 bases). The CDR3 runs 16 residues. The germline V gene encodes CDR1 LGHDT and CDR2 YNNKEL (reference sequence). V was cut by 1 base and J by 0 bases, with 10 bases left in between.

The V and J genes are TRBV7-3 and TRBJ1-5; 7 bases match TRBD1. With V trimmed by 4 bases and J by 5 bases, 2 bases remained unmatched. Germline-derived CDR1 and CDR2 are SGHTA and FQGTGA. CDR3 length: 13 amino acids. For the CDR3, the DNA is TGTGCCAGCAGCTCAGACAGGGATCAGCCCCAGCATTTT. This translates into CASSSDRDQPQHF.

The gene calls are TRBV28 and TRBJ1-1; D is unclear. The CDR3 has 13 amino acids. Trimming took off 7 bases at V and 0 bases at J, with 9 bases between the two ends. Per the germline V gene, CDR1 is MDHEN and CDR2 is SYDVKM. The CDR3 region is CASKSELNTEAFF. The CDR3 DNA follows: TGTGCCAGCAAAAGCGAACTGAACACTGAAGCTTTCTTT.

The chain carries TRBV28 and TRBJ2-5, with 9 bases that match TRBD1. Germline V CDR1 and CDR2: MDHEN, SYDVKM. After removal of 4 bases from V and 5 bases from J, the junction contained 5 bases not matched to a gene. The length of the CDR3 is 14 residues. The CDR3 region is CASSWDRAAETQYF. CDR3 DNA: TGTGCCAGCAGTTGGGACAGGGCTGCGGAGACCCAGTACTTC. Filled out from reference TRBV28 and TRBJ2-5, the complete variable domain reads DVKVTQSSRYLVKRTGEKVFLECVQDMDHENMFWYRQDPGLGLRLIYFSYDVKMKEKGDIPEGYSVSREKKERFSLILESASTNQTSMYLCASSWDRAAETQYFGPGTRLLVL.

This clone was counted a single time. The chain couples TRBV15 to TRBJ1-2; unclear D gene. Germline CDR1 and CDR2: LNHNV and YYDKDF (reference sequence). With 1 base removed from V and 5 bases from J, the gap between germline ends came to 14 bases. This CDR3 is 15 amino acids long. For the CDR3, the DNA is TGTGCCACCAGCAGAGGACGGGAACCCATGTATGGCTACACCTTC. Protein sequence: CATSRGREPMYGYTF.

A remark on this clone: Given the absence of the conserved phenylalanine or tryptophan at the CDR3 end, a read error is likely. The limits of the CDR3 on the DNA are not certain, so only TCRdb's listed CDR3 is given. The chain's CDR3 is CASSLGDRVNMA. This rearrangement joins TRBV28 to TRBJ1-2; whether TRBD1, the table's D call, matches the DNA was not checked. The CDR3 is 12 residues long, ends included. CDR1 MDHEN and CDR2 SYDVKM come from the germline V gene.